This T cell receptor (beta chain) was observed in a study of blood T cell repertoires in COVID-19. Study summary: Acute and convalescent COVID-19 specimens originated in the United States, Italy and Spain.

Self-reported history from a screening survey and questionnaire set each donor's cohort. What the recovered Cohort 3 donors had was two negative PCRs, clearance, or symptom resolution. This clone occurred a few times. In the source study's methods: Estimation of nucleated cell counts relied on the amplification of reference gene primers. The table came from immunoSEQ multiplex PCR; TCRdb's copy has only in-frame clones and leaves some out. V, J and clone size were drawn from that table, and D and trimming were deduced from the DNA. The data contain fewer than 200,000 clones, 70% to 85% of them singletons. This CDR3 comprises 15 residues. Per the germline V gene, CDR1 is KGHSH and CDR2 is LQKENI. The V and J ends lost 2 bases and 9 bases, in that order; junction bases with no gene match: 6.

The sequenced sample consisted of PBMCs or T cells enriched from blood (not recorded which). The chain links TRBV18 to TRBJ1-6, with 8 bases matching TRBD1. The clonotype comes from a woman between 50 and 59 years old who had recovered from COVID-19. In DNA form, the CDR3 reads TGTGCCAGCTCACCAGGCGGACAGGGTTTTTCACCCCTCCACTTT. Its protein is CASSPGGQGFSPLHF.